This T cell receptor beta chain appears in the sequencing data of a study of blood T cells in healthy people across ages. Study-wide findings and caveats: Donor CMV infection status was unknown, possibly confounding age-related changes in expanded clonotypes.

Then a second PCR, running about 7 to 11 cycles, was carried out with a sample-barcoded 5' primer and a J-beta primer mix. Every sample gave at least 2.5 million paired-end reads containing CDR3. TCRdb used MiXCR to reprocess the 5' RACE reads, holding one entry per CDR3 protein. Here the sample spans 1.5 million to 2 million distinct CDR3 sequences, approximately 50% being singletons. On this clonotype: Its specificity is unknown.

The V end lost 1 base, the J end lost 0 bases, and 10 bases lay between the germline ends. The CDR3 loop spans 16 amino acids. Germline CDR1 and CDR2: MDHEN and SYDVKM. The chain links TRBV28 to TRBJ2-4; D gene uncertain. This TCR was recovered from a woman in her forties in good health. The sample taken for sequencing was blood. CDR3 sequence reads: CASSLLQQLAKNIQYF. CDR3 in DNA: TGTGCCAGCAGTTTATTACAGCAACTAGCCAAAAACATTCAGTACTTC.